The clone carrying this TCR beta chain was detected ten times or more. This entry comes from a study of T-cell reconstitution after alpha-beta-depleted transplantation in children. V dropped 0 bases and J dropped 9 bases, with 16 bases sitting between them. CDR3 length: 15 amino acids. Germline V CDR1 and CDR2: SGHTA, FQGNSA. TCRbeta library construction was performed incorporating unique molecular identifiers. A single record per CDR3 protein comes from TCRdb applying MiXCR to the PCR reads. The data hold over 400,000 distinct CDR3 sequences, with around 12% observed a single time. The TCR originated in a human donor who donated a stem cell graft to a child with combined immunodeficiency. Sequencing was performed on PBMCs from the stem cell graft donor, taken from the stem cell graft. The rearrangement uses TRBV7-2 and TRBJ2-3; D may be TRBD2 (5 bases). The CDR3 coding sequence is TGTGCCAGCAGCTTAGCGACGACGGGGTCCGAGACGCAGTATTTT. Encoded protein: CASSLATTGSETQYF. Full variable domain (rest looked up from reference TRBV7-2 and TRBJ2-3): GAGVSQSPSNKVTEKGKDVELRCDPISGHTALYWYRQSLGQGLEFLIYFQGNSAPDKSGLPSDRFSAERTGGSVSTLTIQRTQQEDSAVYLCASSLATTGSETQYFGPGTRLTVL.